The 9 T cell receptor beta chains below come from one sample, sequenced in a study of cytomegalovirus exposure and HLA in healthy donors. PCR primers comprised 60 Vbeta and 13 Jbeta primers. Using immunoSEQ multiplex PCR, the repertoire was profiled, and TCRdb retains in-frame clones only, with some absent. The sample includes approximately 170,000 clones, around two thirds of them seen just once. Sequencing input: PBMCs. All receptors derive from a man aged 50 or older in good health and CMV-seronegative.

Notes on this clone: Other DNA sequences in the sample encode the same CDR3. The DNA of the CDR3 is TGTGCCAGCAGTTACTCTAACAGGGATAATTCACCCCTCCACTTT. Its protein is CASSYSNRDNSPLHF. The rearrangement links TRBV6-5 to TRBJ1-6, with D tentatively TRBD1 (6 bases). V dropped 0 bases and J dropped 5 bases, with 8 bases sitting between them. Germline V CDR1 and CDR2: MNHEY, SVGAGI. CDR3 length: 15 residues.

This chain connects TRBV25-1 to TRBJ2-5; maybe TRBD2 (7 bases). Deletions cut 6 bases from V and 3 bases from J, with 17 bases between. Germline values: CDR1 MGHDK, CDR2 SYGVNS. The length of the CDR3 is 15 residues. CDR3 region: CASSRGAAGKETQYF. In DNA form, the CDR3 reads TGTGCCAGCAGCCGGGGGGCCGCCGGAAAAGAGACCCAGTACTTC.

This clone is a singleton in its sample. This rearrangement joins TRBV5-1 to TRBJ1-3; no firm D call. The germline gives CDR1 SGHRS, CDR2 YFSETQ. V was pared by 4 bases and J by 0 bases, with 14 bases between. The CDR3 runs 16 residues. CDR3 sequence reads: CASSQAGVSSGNTIYF. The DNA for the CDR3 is TGCGCCAGCAGCCAGGCCGGGGTGAGCTCTGGAAACACCATATATTTT. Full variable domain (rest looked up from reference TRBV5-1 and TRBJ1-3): KAGVTQTPRYLIKTRGQQVTLSCSPISGHRSVSWYQQTPGQGLQFLFEYFSETQRNKGNFPGRFSGRQFSNSRSEMNVSTLELGDSALYLCASSQAGVSSGNTIYFGEGSWLTVV.

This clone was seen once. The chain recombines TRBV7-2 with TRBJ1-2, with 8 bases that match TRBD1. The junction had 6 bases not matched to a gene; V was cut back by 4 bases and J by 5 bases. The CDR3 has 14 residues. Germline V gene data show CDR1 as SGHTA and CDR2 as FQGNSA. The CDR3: CASSYAGGGYGYTF. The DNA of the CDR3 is TGTGCCAGCAGCTACGCAGGGGGCGGTTATGGCTACACCTTC.

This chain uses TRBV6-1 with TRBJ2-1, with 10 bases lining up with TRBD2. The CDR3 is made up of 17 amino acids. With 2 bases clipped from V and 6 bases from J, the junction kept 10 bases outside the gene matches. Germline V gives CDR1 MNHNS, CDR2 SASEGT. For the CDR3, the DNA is TGTGCCAGCAGTGAACGCCGTAGCGGGGGGTCTCCCAATGAGCAGTTCTTC. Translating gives CASSERRSGGSPNEQFF.

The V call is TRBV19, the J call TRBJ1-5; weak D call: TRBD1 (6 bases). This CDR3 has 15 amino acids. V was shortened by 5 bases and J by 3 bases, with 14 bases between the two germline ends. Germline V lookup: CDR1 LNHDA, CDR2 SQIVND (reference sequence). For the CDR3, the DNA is TGTGCCAGTAGTCGGAACAGGGAGATCAATCAGCCCCAGCATTTT. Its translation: CASSRNREINQPQHF.

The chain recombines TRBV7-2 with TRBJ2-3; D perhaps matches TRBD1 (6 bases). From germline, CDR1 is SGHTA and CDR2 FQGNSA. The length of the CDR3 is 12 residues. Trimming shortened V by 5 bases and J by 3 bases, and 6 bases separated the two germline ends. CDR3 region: CASSQGTDTQYF. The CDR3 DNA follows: TGTGCCAGCAGCCAGGGGACAGATACGCAGTATTTT.

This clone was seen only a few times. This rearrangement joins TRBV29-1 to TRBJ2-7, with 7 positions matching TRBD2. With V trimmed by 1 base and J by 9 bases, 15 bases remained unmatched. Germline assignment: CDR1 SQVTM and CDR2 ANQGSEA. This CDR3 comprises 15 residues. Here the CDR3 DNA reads TGCAGCGTTGAAGGTGGCGTCGATGGGACTACGGGGCAGTACTTC. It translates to CSVEGGVDGTTGQYF.

DNA of the CDR3: TGTGCCAGCAGCCCAGGCGGGGCCCTAGGCAATTCACCCCTCCACTTT. Its translation is CASSPGGALGNSPLHF. The genes are TRBV28 and TRBJ1-6; TRBD1 is a possible D gene (5 bases). The germline V gene encodes CDR1 MDHEN and CDR2 SYDVKM. CDR3 length: 16 amino acids. Trimming removed 6 bases from V and 7 bases from J, with 19 bases in between.